This T cell receptor beta chain is drawn from a study of blood T cell repertoires in COVID-19. Assay: immunoSEQ multiplex PCR; the TCRdb copy retains only in-frame clones and omits some. Of 400,000 to 450,000 clones in the sample, roughly 90% were seen once. The V gene's germline CDR1 is LNHDA and CDR2 SQIVND (reference sequence). Trimming took off 4 bases at V and 5 bases at J, with 22 bases between the two ends. This CDR3 region has 17 residues. The clonotype was recovered from a woman in her thirties with active or convalescent COVID-19. V usage is TRBV19 and J usage is TRBJ2-3; D might be TRBD1 (6 bases). Sequenced input: peripheral blood. The CDR3 reads CASSTWGQPTGEDTQYF. CDR3 sequence (DNA): TGTGCCAGTAGTACGTGGGGGCAGCCGACGGGTGAAGATACGCAGTATTTT.